This T cell receptor (beta chain) was observed in a study of monozygotic twins with inflammatory bowel disease. Notes on the study in general: For IBD, no single strong associated signal or clonotype was supported. Whereas healthy co-twins had higher TCRbeta diversity (inverse Simpson), IBD patients had lower diversity.

As for this clonotype: Its antigen remains unknown.

This CDR3 has 16 residues. Germline V gene data show CDR1 as MNHEY and CDR2 as SVGAGI. A template switching step added UMIs, each with a 6-nucleotide sample barcode. Both TCRalpha and TCRbeta cDNA were subjected to two nested PCRs lasting roughly 15 and 9 cycles. Reprocessing the 5' RACE reads, TCRdb reports a single entry for every CDR3 protein and omits DNA. The sample table includes around 400,000 distinct CDR3 sequences. The TCR was taken from a human donor with ulcerative colitis or Crohn's disease, or a healthy co-twin of an affected twin (not recorded which). Specimen: blood. The gene calls are TRBV6-5 and TRBJ2-1; checking the TCRdb D call of TRBD1 is not possible without DNA. The CDR3 reads CASSYFGQGAFNEQFF.